These T cell receptor beta chains were read from a single sample in a study of control samples from healthy donors and cancer patients. Assay: immunoSEQ multiplex PCR; the TCRdb copy retains only in-frame clones and omits some. This sample has approximately 94,000 clones, with approximately 84% found just once. What was sequenced was PBMCs. These receptors all come from a man aged 70-80 years with lung cancer. Each CDR3 is given with its conserved first and last residue. Clone size is stated in some rows and not others, as once, few, many or a class when expanded.

abundance | j_gene | v_gene | CDR3aa
. | TRBJ2-7 | TRBV7-2 | CASSPWTGGRNEQYF
. | TRBJ2-3 | TRBV7-3 | CASSLSLPSGGADTQYF
. | TRBJ2-1 | TRBV24-1 | CATSDWTGGGNEQFF
. | TRBJ2-1 | TRBV11-2 | CASSIFKGGKGNEQFF
. | TRBJ2-3 | TRBV18 | CASSPPKRVSTDTQYF
. | TRBJ1-5 | TRBV30 | CAWSVRDRNQPQHF
. | TRBJ2-2 | TRBV30 | CACGRQGYTGELFF
. | TRBJ1-3 | TRBV7-6 | CAELPQTDRFYSGNTIYF
. | TRBJ1-4 | TRBV27 | CASPKESNEKLFF
few | TRBJ1-5 | TRBV7-2 | CASSVQGAQQPQHF
. | TRBJ2-7 | TRBV23-1 | CASSYSYEQYF
. | TRBJ1-2 | TRBV7-9 | CASSLTGPPYGYTF
. | TRBJ1-3 | TRBV28 | CASSIQGLFSGNTIYF
. | TRBJ2-1 | TRBV12-5 | CASGSDRANEQFF
. | TRBJ2-2 | TRBV6-1 | CASSVKRLAGGANTGELFF
. | TRBJ1-1 | TRBV4-3 | CASSQDRWGRTEAFF
. | TRBJ1-4 | TRBV28 | CASSLTENEKLFF
. | TRBJ2-7 | TRBV6-5 | CASRPGQGGAYEQYF
. | TRBJ1-1 | TRBV11-1 | CASSLGGTGATEAFF
. | TRBJ2-3 | TRBV7-3 | CASSSNRGRSQYF
. | TRBJ2-1 | TRBV4-1 | CASSQDVQGFSGGGPYNEQFF
once | TRBJ2-2 | TRBV24-1 | CATSDPGQGGTGELFF
. | TRBJ1-4 | TRBV11-2 | CASSLGGPATNEKLFF
. | TRBJ1-1 | TRBV27 | CASSTRTGDTEAFF
. | TRBJ2-7 | TRBV10-1 | CARNETGALYEQYF
few | TRBJ2-4 | TRBV2 | CASSERPRVRDIQYF
few | TRBJ2-2 | TRBV18 | CASSPPRWGTTNTGELFF
few | TRBJ1-2 | TRBV30 | CACQLGGDYGYTF
. | TRBJ1-5 | TRBV6-2/TRBV6-3 | CASSYPGGVGQPQHF
. | TRBJ1-1 | TRBV19 | CASSIRGPRLNTEAFF
. | TRBJ2-3 | TRBV27 | CASSFRGGPTDTQYF
. | TRBJ1-1 | TRBV25-1 | CVNPGTPNTEAFF
. | TRBJ1-3 | TRBV7-8 | CASSSRRGFRGSGNTIYF
. | TRBJ1-2 | TRBV9 | CASSAGLPGGTRALYGYTF
. | TRBJ2-7 | TRBV3-1/TRBV3-2 | CASSSAGTGSFYEQYF
. | TRBJ2-3 | TRBV7-2 | CASSSPPGASVDTQYF
. | TRBJ1-1 | TRBV19 | CASSIVRGARTEAFF
. | TRBJ1-1 | TRBV10-1 | CASSRQGVPEAFF
once | TRBJ2-3 | TRBV18 | CASSGQGSTDTQYF
. | TRBJ1-4 | TRBV19 | CASSMKTAATNEKLFF
. | TRBJ2-1 | TRBV9 | CASSVERNEQFF
once | TRBJ1-5 | TRBV12-3/TRBV12-4 | CASSFQEQPQHF
once | TRBJ1-5 | TRBV18 | CASSPGRGQGQPQHF
once | TRBJ2-5 | TRBV28 | CASSNGGRIQETQYF
. | TRBJ1-1 | TRBV10-1 | CASRGSRWTEAFF
. | TRBJ2-1 | TRBV15 | CATSSLAGGEQFF
. | TRBJ2-2 | TRBV11-2 | CASSLDIPGELFF
once | TRBJ2-3 | TRBV7-8 | CASSPRRDSDTQYF
. | TRBJ1-1 | TRBV7-2 | CASSEGRRNTEAFF
. | TRBJ2-7 | TRBV5-1 | CASSLDPFRGYEQYF
. | TRBJ2-7 | TRBV7-2 | CASSRTYEQYF
. | TRBJ1-1 | TRBV6-4 | CASSPDGQGPEAFF
once | TRBJ2-3 | TRBV25-1 | CASSKGIRGSDTQYF
. | TRBJ1-3 | TRBV2 | CASSAGQAGNTIYF
. | TRBJ2-4 | TRBV7-3 | CASSPGQYPNIQYF
. | TRBJ1-5 | TRBV19 | CASSIDLPGQGERNQPQHF
. | TRBJ1-1 | TRBV4-2 | CASSQVHGEGTEAFF